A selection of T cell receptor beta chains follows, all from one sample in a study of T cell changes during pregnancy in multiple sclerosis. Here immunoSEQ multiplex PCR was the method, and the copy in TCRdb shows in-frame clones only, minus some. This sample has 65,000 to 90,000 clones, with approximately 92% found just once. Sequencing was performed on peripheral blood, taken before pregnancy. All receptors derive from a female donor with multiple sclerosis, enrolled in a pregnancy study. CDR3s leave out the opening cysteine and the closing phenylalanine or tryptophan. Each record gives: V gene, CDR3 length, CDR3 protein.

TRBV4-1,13,ASSHREGIYNEQF
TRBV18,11,ASSPPGQAAQY
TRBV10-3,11,ATAGGLNQPQH
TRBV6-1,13,ASRVTSGFQETQY
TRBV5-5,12,ASSLRTGLRQQF
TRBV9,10,ASSVAAGELF
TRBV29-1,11,STVTGETYEQY
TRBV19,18,ASRARGQGSSPSTNYGYT
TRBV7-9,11,ASSLDYGYEQY
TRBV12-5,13,ASGLGLADLNEQF
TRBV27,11,ASSLSPFGELF
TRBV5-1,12,ASSTGTEAHEQY
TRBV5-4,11,ASSPTRGNEQF
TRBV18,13,ASSPGQTSNQPQH
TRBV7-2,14,ASSPRLAGAGETQY
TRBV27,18,ATRRGASGTSGRAGNEQF
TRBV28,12,ASSSQIPPKGYT
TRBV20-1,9,SAQAGNTQY
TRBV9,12,ASSPRDRQNEQF
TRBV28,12,ASRPLGGSYGYT
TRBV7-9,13,ASSPGLAEFYEQY
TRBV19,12,ASNAWQGDTEAF
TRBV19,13,ASSIIVSGANVLT
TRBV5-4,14,ASSNLAGENTGELF
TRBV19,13,ASSIGSGSPGELF
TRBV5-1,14,ASSPTSGSSYNEQF
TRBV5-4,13,ASRSLAGTTGELF
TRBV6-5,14,ASSYSGGLAGNTIY
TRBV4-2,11,ASSQDFLGELF
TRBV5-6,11,ASSLGTLETQY
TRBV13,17,ASSTRTSGRGLGQNIQY
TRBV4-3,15,ASSQDYGRDSTDTQY
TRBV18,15,ASSPRNPSGGTDTQY
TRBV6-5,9,ASTGGLEQF
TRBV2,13,ASSEEGARGTEAF
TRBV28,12,ASNPGGFGQPQH
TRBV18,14,ASSPQSYATNEKLF
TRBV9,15,ASSVEPRPTQGAEQY
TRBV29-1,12,SVDWSPGVTEAF
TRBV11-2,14,ASSLVAAGLPYEQY
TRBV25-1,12,ASSTRGGATEAF
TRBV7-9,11,ASIPGVWTEAF
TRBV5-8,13,ASSPGTTLLYEQF
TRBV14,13,ASRRTSGMKDTQY
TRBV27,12,ASSAAGGTDTQY
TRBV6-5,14,ASSYRADPNTGELF
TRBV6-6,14,ASSYVAAGEGETQY
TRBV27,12,ASSGGTSNQPQH
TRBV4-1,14,ASSQKRQAPRYEQY
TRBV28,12,ASSLLAVNTEAF
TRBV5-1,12,ASSLSGDQETQY
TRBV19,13,ASSITGTSGYEQY
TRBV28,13,ASSSSGTGLYGYT
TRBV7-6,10,ASSFLDNEQF
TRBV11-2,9,ASSLLQEQF
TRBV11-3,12,ASSSRQGLSEQY
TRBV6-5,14,ASSYSRLQGTSEAF